Sequencing of this T cell receptor (beta chain) was carried out in a study of blood T cells in healthy people across ages. This clonotype was recorded a few times. Together with a sample-barcoded 5' primer, a J-beta primer mix was included in a second PCR lasting roughly 6 to 12 cycles. TCRdb recomputed calls from the 5' RACE reads with MiXCR, one row per CDR3 protein. The sample has some 1.5 million distinct CDR3 sequences, about 45% seen once. The sample comprised blood. The sequence was obtained from a woman younger than 35 in good health.

The CDR3 sequence: CASSPDIRDQRVGELFF. CDR3 DNA sequence: TGTGCCAGCAGCCCCGACATCCGGGATCAGAGGGTCGGGGAGCTGTTTTTT. This rearrangement joins TRBV7-2 to TRBJ2-2; D might be TRBD2 (5 bases). V was trimmed by 5 bases and J by 7 bases, leaving 23 bases between them. Germline V gene sequence: CDR1 SGHTA, CDR2 FQGNSA. The CDR3 contains 17 residues.